A single sample gave rise to the 20 T cell receptor beta chains below, sequenced in a study of Ad26.COV2.S vaccination and SARS-CoV-2 variants. Here immunoSEQ multiplex PCR was the method, and the copy in TCRdb shows in-frame clones only, minus some. The sample has a few hundred thousand clones; around four fifths are singletons. Treatment reported: roughly 20 received Ad26.COV2.S at low or high dose, single or two shots; roughly 5 received placebo; per-sample allocation not given. It was on day 63 after the first vaccine or placebo injection that samples were taken. The sequences come from peripheral blood, collected in a trial of Ad26.COV2.S vaccine versus placebo. These receptors originate from a person aged 18 to 59 who received the Ad26.COV2.S COVID-19 vaccine or a placebo.

This chain connects TRBV6-5 to TRBJ1-4; D perhaps matches TRBD1 (5 bases). V was trimmed by 6 bases and J by 4 bases, leaving 9 bases between them. CDR3 length equals 13 residues. Germline CDR1 reads MNHEY; CDR2 reads SVGAGI. CDR3 bases: TGTGCCAGCAGGGGACGGATTAATGAAAAACTGTTTTTT. Its protein is CASRGRINEKLFF.

The count of this clone is one. The chain is built from TRBV5-1 and TRBJ1-2; no clear D. There are 14 residues in the CDR3. CDR1 and CDR2 from the germline V gene are SGHRS and YFSETQ. The V and J ends lost 0 bases and 5 bases respectively, with 11 bases between them. The CDR3 bases are TGCGCCAGCAGCTTGGCGGCCAGTCCTTATGGCTACACCTTC. Translation: CASSLAASPYGYTF.

This chain links TRBV18 with TRBJ1-5; D not certain. This CDR3 comprises 14 residues. Trimming removed 1 base from V and 4 bases from J, with 8 bases in between. Germline V lookup: CDR1 KGHSH, CDR2 LQKENI. CDR3 sequence reads: CASSPLDGNQPQHF. The CDR3 nucleotides are TGTGCCAGCTCACCACTGGACGGAAATCAGCCCCAGCATTTT.

The J gene is TRBJ1-1, the V gene TRBV9; a possible D gene is TRBD1 (6 bases). Germline assignment: CDR1 SGDLS and CDR2 YYNGEE. The CDR3 length is 14 residues. Trimming took off 3 bases at V and 6 bases at J, with 15 bases between the two ends. The CDR3: CASSALQGLAEAFF. In DNA form, the CDR3 reads TGTGCCAGCAGCGCCCTACAGGGTTTGGCTGAAGCTTTCTTT.

The chain links TRBV19 to TRBJ1-2, with a weak D call TRBD1 (5 bases). V was cut by 2 bases and J by 4 bases, with 14 bases left in between. The CDR3 runs 15 residues. Per germline, CDR1 LNHDA and CDR2 SQIVND (reference sequence). CDR3 protein: CASSIYWGRFYGYTF. The CDR3 bases are TGTGCCAGTAGTATATATTGGGGCCGGTTCTATGGCTACACCTTC.

V usage is TRBV18 and J usage is TRBJ1-2; D is possibly TRBD1 (6 bases). From germline, CDR1 is KGHSH and CDR2 LQKENI. The CDR3 extends over 15 amino acids. Trimming took 5 bases from V and 5 from J, leaving 18 bases between them. CDR3 loop: CASSTGNSLRYGYTF. DNA of the CDR3: TGTGCCAGCTCAACAGGGAACAGCCTTAGGTATGGCTACACCTTC.

The chain combines TRBV7-3 with TRBJ2-5; the D is unclear. V was trimmed by 0 bases and J by 4 bases, leaving 9 bases between them. CDR3 length: 14 residues. Germline values: CDR1 SGHTA, CDR2 FQGTGA. The CDR3 sequence is CASSLTQFGETQYF. The DNA for the CDR3 is TGTGCCAGCAGCTTAACACAGTTCGGAGAGACCCAGTACTTC.

The chain has TRBV5-1 and TRBJ1-3; maybe TRBD1 (5 bases). Germline V gene sequence: CDR1 SGHRS, CDR2 YFSETQ. V was clipped by 4 bases and J by 4 bases, with 12 bases between them. The CDR3 sequence is 14 residues long. CDR3 coding DNA: TGCGCCAGCAGCGAACAGGCCGCCGGAAACACCATATATTTT. Translating it yields CASSEQAAGNTIYF.

The genes are TRBV5-1 and TRBJ2-5, with D possibly matching TRBD1 (5 bases). CDR1 is SGHRS and CDR2 is YFSETQ in the germline V gene. The V end was cut by 0 bases, the J end by 5 bases, with 8 bases between. The CDR3 is made up of 13 amino acids. The CDR3, as DNA: TGCGCCAGCAGCTTGGAGGGGTGGGAGACCCAGTACTTC. It yields the protein CASSLEGWETQYF.

This chain uses TRBV7-3 with TRBJ2-3, with 7 bases lining up with TRBD2. Trimming at V came to 5 bases and at J to 2 bases, leaving 7 bases not matched to a gene. Germline V CDR1 and CDR2: SGHTA, FQGTGA. This CDR3 contains 15 residues. The CDR3 is CASSLGAGYTDTQYF. The CDR3 DNA reads TGTGCCAGCAGCCTTGGAGCGGGGTACACAGATACGCAGTATTTT.

The chain couples TRBV7-2 to TRBJ1-2, with D perhaps matching TRBD1 (5 bases). The CDR3 covers 14 residues. Germline V lookup: CDR1 SGHTA, CDR2 FQGNSA. The CDR3 DNA follows: TGTGCTCTTACGCCACGGGGCTCTAACTATGGCTACACCTTC. Protein sequence: CALTPRGSNYGYTF.

V is TRBV7-8 and J is TRBJ2-1; the D is unclear. V was pared by 5 bases and J by 4 bases, with 6 bases between. From germline, CDR1 is SGHVS and CDR2 FQNEAQ. The CDR3 consists of 12 residues. The CDR3 coding sequence is TGTGCCAGCAGCCGGAATTACAATGAGCAGTTCTTC. This sequence encodes CASSRNYNEQFF.

The chain recombines TRBV5-6 with TRBJ2-5; 15 bases fit TRBD2. V gave up 2 bases and J gave up 5 bases; unmatched junction bases: 7. Germline V gene sequence: CDR1 SGHDT, CDR2 YYEEEE. The length of the CDR3 is 17 residues. The DNA of the CDR3 is TGTGCCAGCAGCTTACCGGGACTAGCGGGGGGTCTCGAGACCCAGTACTTC. This gives the protein CASSLPGLAGGLETQYF.

This clone was detected only once. The chain combines TRBV4-3 with TRBJ1-2; 10 positions agree with TRBD1. Per germline, CDR1 LGHNA and CDR2 YSLEER. The V and J ends lost 4 bases and 8 bases, in that order; junction bases with no gene match: 7. The CDR3 has 14 residues. CDR3 amino acids: CASSPGQGVGGYTF. CDR3 in DNA: TGCGCCAGCAGCCCAGGACAGGGGGTAGGGGGCTACACCTTC.

The rearrangement links TRBV14 to TRBJ2-7; D assignment may be TRBD1 or TRBD2 (5 bases each). Between the trimmed V and J ends, which lost 0 bases and 5 bases, there was a span of 17 bases. Per germline, CDR1 SGHDN and CDR2 FVKESK. The CDR3 has 16 amino acids. The CDR3: CASSQDRVGDYDEQYF. The CDR3 nucleotides read TGTGCCAGCAGCCAAGACAGGGTAGGCGACTACGACGAGCAGTACTTC. The full variable domain, rest sourced from reference TRBV14 and TRBJ2-7, is EAGVTQFPSHSVIEKGQTVTLRCDPISGHDNLYWYRRVMGKEIKFLLHFVKESKQDESGMPNNRFLAERTGGTYSTLKVQPAELEDSGVYFCASSQDRVGDYDEQYFGPGTRLTVT.

J is TRBJ2-5 and V is TRBV5-6, with TRBD2 identical over 8 bases. CDR3 length equals 15 residues. The V gene's germline CDR1 is SGHDT and CDR2 YYEEEE. The junction had 5 bases not matched to a gene; V was cut back by 0 bases and J by 4 bases. The CDR3 loop is CASSLAGRARETQYF. The CDR3 coding sequence is TGTGCCAGCAGCTTGGCCGGGAGGGCGAGAGAGACCCAGTACTTC.

The chain carries TRBV27 and TRBJ2-5; 12 bases are shared with TRBD2. The trim removed 6 bases at V and 5 bases at J, leaving 4 bases unmatched. The length of the CDR3 is 14 residues. The germline V gene has CDR1 MNHEY and CDR2 SMNVEV (reference sequence). The CDR3 protein is CASRGLAGTETQYF. The CDR3 DNA reads TGTGCCAGCAGAGGACTAGCGGGAACGGAGACCCAGTACTTC.

This chain links TRBV18 with TRBJ1-2; no clear D. The V gene's germline CDR1 is KGHSH and CDR2 LQKENI. This CDR3 contains 14 residues. Trimming took off 3 bases at V and 3 bases at J, with 11 bases between the two ends. In nucleotides, the CDR3 is TGTGCCAGCTCACCGTCCCACCGCGACTATGGCTACACCTTC. Residues: CASSPSHRDYGYTF.

This rearrangement joins TRBV19 to TRBJ1-2, with 7 nucleotides matching TRBD1. CDR3 length: 15 amino acids. V dropped 5 bases and J dropped 2; count of bases not matched to a gene: 8. Germline V gene sequence: CDR1 LNHDA, CDR2 SQIVND (reference sequence). CDR3 sequence: CASSPEGQLNYGYTF. For the CDR3, the DNA is TGTGCCAGTAGTCCCGAGGGACAGCTCAACTATGGCTACACCTTC.

This clone has just one count. This sequence joins TRBV6-6 and TRBJ2-3; D is perhaps TRBD2 (5 bases). V was shortened by 2 bases and J by 3 bases, with 15 bases between the two germline ends. The CDR3 covers 16 residues. Looked up from germline, CDR1 is MNHNY and CDR2 is SVGAGI (reference sequence). The CDR3 DNA follows: TGTGCCAGCAGTTACCATACCCCCTCGGGGACAGATACGCAGTATTTT. Residues: CASSYHTPSGTDTQYF.